The rows below give T cell receptor beta chains drawn from one sample of a study of shared clonotypes between healthy human individuals. TCRdb keeps only in-frame clones here, not all; method: immunoSEQ multiplex PCR. The sample has some 2.1 million clones, just under 95% seen once. Sequenced sample: naive CD8+ T cells from PBMCs. Every receptor here comes from a man aged 18-30 years in good health. Some clones in this sample may be carry-over from other donors' samples. The CDR3 runs from the conserved cysteine through the conserved F or W. The order of the fields is CDR3 length, D gene, clone size, J gene, V gene, CDR3 protein, CDR3 DNA. A D gene is named only where the DNA matches it firmly. Expanded clones are given a class, and other clones once, few, many or no size at all.

>13|TRBD1|-|TRBJ1-1|TRBV7-9
CASSLTGGTEAFF
TGTGCCAGCAGCTTAACAGGGGGCACTGAAGCTTTCTTT
>15|-|-|TRBJ2-5|TRBV5-6
CASSPTAGTQETQYF
TGTGCCAGCAGCCCAACGGCAGGAACCCAAGAGACCCAGTACTTC
>16|-|few|TRBJ1-5|TRBV9
CASSPEGGGSNQPQHF
TGTGCCAGCAGCCCAGAGGGAGGGGGGAGCAATCAGCCCCAGCATTTT
>13|-|-|TRBJ2-7|TRBV28
CASSFRGGYEQYF
TGTGCCAGCAGTTTCCGGGGTGGCTACGAGCAGTACTTC
>14|-|-|TRBJ1-1|TRBV12-5
CASGSPQGNTEAFF
TGTGCTAGTGGTTCCCCACAGGGGAACACTGAAGCTTTCTTT
>15|TRBD1|-|TRBJ2-7|TRBV6-1
CASSELTGSSYEQYF
TGTGCCAGCAGTGAGCTGACAGGGAGCTCCTACGAGCAGTACTTC
>16|-|-|TRBJ1-4|TRBV14
CASSQLGPKYDEKLFF
TGTGCCAGCAGCCAATTGGGCCCAAAGTACGACGAAAAACTGTTTTTT
>13|TRBD1|-|TRBJ1-1|TRBV6-1
CASKGDRDTEAFF
TGTGCCAGCAAAGGGGACAGGGACACTGAAGCTTTCTTT
>13|-|-|TRBJ2-2|TRBV4-1
CASSQVVSGELFF
TGCGCCAGCAGCCAAGTTGTCTCCGGGGAGCTGTTTTTT
>13|TRBD2|-|TRBJ2-7|TRBV27
CATALAGDYEQYF
TGTGCCACGGCTCTAGCGGGAGACTACGAGCAGTACTTC
>16|-|-|TRBJ1-3|TRBV11-2
CASTFSAGWGRNTIYF
TGTGCCAGCACCTTCTCTGCAGGGTGGGGTCGAAACACCATATATTTT
>14|-|-|TRBJ2-7|TRBV5-6
CASSLEEQVYEQYF
TGTGCCAGCAGCCTAGAGGAACAAGTCTACGAGCAGTACTTC
>14|TRBD1|-|TRBJ1-2|TRBV6-5
CASSYGTGAYGYTF
TGTGCCAGCAGTTACGGTACAGGGGCCTATGGCTACACCTTC
>11|-|-|TRBJ2-1|TRBV6-5
CATQGNNEQFF
TGTGCCACTCAGGGGAACAATGAGCAGTTCTTC
>15|-|once|TRBJ1-2|TRBV4-3
CASSQERGGAYGYTF
TGCGCCAGCAGCCAAGAGAGGGGCGGGGCCTATGGCTACACCTTC
>15|TRBD1|-|TRBJ1-2|TRBV5-1
CASSSAGQSHYGYTF
TGCGCCAGCAGCTCTGCGGGACAGTCGCACTATGGCTACACCTTC
>15|TRBD2|-|TRBJ2-7|TRBV7-9
CASSKILAGGDEQYF
TGTGCCAGCAGCAAAATACTAGCGGGAGGCGACGAGCAGTACTTC
>15|-|-|TRBJ2-7|TRBV9
CASSAGSGPTYEQYF
TGTGCCAGCAGCGCGGGGTCGGGACCCACCTACGAGCAGTACTTC
>14|-|once|TRBJ2-7|TRBV27
CASSLLPGPHEQYF
TGTGCCAGCAGTCTCTTACCAGGGCCACACGAGCAGTACTTC
>16|-|-|TRBJ2-7|TRBV11-2
CASSLARKGIFYEQYF
TGTGCCAGCAGCTTAGCGAGGAAGGGGATTTTCTACGAGCAGTACTTC
>14|-|once|TRBJ2-1|TRBV5-6
CASSFGASYNEQFF
TGTGCCAGCAGCTTCGGGGCCAGCTACAATGAGCAGTTCTTC
>14|TRBD1|-|TRBJ2-1|TRBV11-1
CASSLTGTGNEQFF
TGTGCCAGCAGCTTGACCGGGACAGGGAATGAGCAGTTCTTC
>16|-|-|TRBJ1-4|TRBV4-2
CASSQLGGGANEKLFF
TGTGCCAGCAGCCAATTGGGGGGAGGGGCTAATGAAAAACTGTTTTTT
>14|-|-|TRBJ1-2|TRBV10-3
CAISESQGNYGYTF
TGTGCCATCAGTGAGTCGCAGGGGAACTATGGCTACACCTTC
>13|-|once|TRBJ1-2|TRBV27
CASSFSDSGLYTF
TGTGCCAGCAGCTTTTCGGACAGTGGTCTATACACCTTC
>17|TRBD2|-|TRBJ2-3|TRBV28
CASSHTSGAPRTDAQYF
TGTGCCAGCAGTCACACTAGCGGAGCCCCTCGCACAGATGCGCAGTATTTT
>13|-|-|TRBJ1-1|TRBV19
CASSMWRNTEAFF
TGTGCCAGTAGTATGTGGAGAAACACTGAAGCTTTCTTT